The 13 T cell receptor beta chains reported below all come from one sample, sequenced in a study of cytomegalovirus exposure and HLA in healthy donors (dated by TCRdb to about 2017). Library preparation used the immunoSEQ multiplex PCR assay. For the multiplex PCR, a mixture combining 60 forward primers for TCR Vbeta segments and 13 reverse primers for TCR Jbeta segments was used. What TCRdb holds here is the immuneACCESS table cut down to in-frame rearrangements. Part of the clones is not present; checked against another copy, under half of the missing clones reflect an unresolved V gene, and the others are unexplained. For this sample there are some 150,000 clones; approximately 88% appear just once. The ten largest account for approximately 1.4% of the sample. Source material: PBMCs. All receptors come from a woman under 30 in good health and CMV-seronegative.

The chain has TRBV19 and TRBJ1-5; 8 bases are a match to TRBD1. This CDR3 contains 17 residues. Trimming removed 2 bases from V and 4 bases from J; junction bases left unmatched: 10. Germline loops: CDR1 LNHDA, CDR2 SQIVND (reference sequence). CDR3 amino acids: CASSIYSGQGGNQPQHF. The CDR3, as DNA: TGTGCCAGTAGTATATACTCAGGACAGGGTGGGAATCAGCCCCAGCATTTT.

V usage is TRBV18 and J usage is TRBJ1-2; D is uncertain. V was shortened by 3 bases and J by 4 bases, with 15 bases between the two germline ends. This CDR3 contains 15 residues. Germline-derived CDR1 and CDR2 are KGHSH and LQKENI. CDR3 in DNA: TGTGCCAGCTCACCGGCCGCGACTAATAGCTATGGCTACACCTTC. This gives the protein CASSPAATNSYGYTF.

There are a few counts of this clone. The chain joins TRBV5-8 to TRBJ2-3; TRBD2 matches 12 bases. V gave up 4 bases and J gave up 3 bases; unmatched junction bases: 3. The germline CDR1 and CDR2 sequences are SGHTS and YDEGEE. CDR3 length: 15 amino acids. The CDR3 sequence: CASSPGLAGTDTQYF. The CDR3 nucleotides are TGTGCCAGCAGCCCCGGACTAGCGGGGACAGATACGCAGTATTTT.

This clone was recorded a few times. The same CDR3 also results from other DNA sequences found in this sample. The chain has TRBV9 and TRBJ2-1, with D perhaps matching TRBD2 (7 bases). The CDR3 is 15 residues long. Germline V CDR1 and CDR2: SGDLS, YYNGEE. Trimming took off 0 bases at V and 4 bases at J, with 11 bases between the two ends. The CDR3 nucleotides are TGTGCCAGCAGCGTAGCGGGGGGCTCTTACAATGAGCAGTTCTTC. This encodes CASSVAGGSYNEQFF.

The CDR3 spells CASSQTTGYYEQYF. CDR3 sequence (DNA): TGTGCCAGCAGCCAAACGACAGGGTACTACGAGCAGTACTTC. V gene TRBV6-6 combines with J gene TRBJ2-7; 7 bases are shared with TRBD1. This CDR3 has 14 residues. From germline, CDR1 is MNHNY and CDR2 SVGAGI (reference sequence). V was clipped by 6 bases and J by 3 bases; unmatched bases: 8.

This clone appeared a single time. The junction differs from germline at one of its ends, possibly a read error. J is TRBJ2-5 and V is TRBV4-1; 7 nucleotides line up with TRBD2. This CDR3 region has 14 residues. Germline V CDR1 and CDR2: MGHRA, YSYEKL. DNA for the CDR3: TGCGCCAGCAGACAAGGACTAGGGGTTGAGACCCAGTACTTC. Residues: CASRQGLGVETQYF.

The chain recombines TRBV10-3 with TRBJ1-2, with 7 bases identical to TRBD1. The germline gives CDR1 ENHRY, CDR2 SYGVKD. The CDR3 runs to 14 residues. The V segment lost 6 bases and the J segment 2 bases; nucleotides outside the gene matches: 6. As DNA, the CDR3 is TGTGCCATCAGGGAGGGACAGCAGAACTATGGCTACACCTTC. Residues: CAIREGQQNYGYTF.

This rearrangement joins TRBV6-6 to TRBJ1-3; tentatively, D is TRBD1 (5 bases). The CDR3 length is 14 residues. Germline V gene sequence: CDR1 MNHNY, CDR2 SVGAGI (reference sequence). The ends were cut back, 4 bases at V and 2 bases at J, with 9 bases in the middle. The CDR3, as DNA: TGTGCCAGCAGTTCGGGGGAGACTGGAAACACCATATATTTT. It is translated as CASSSGETGNTIYF.

The chain joins TRBV27 to TRBJ1-2; D is ambiguous. V shed 5 bases and J shed 2 bases, with 9 bases lying between them. The V gene's germline CDR1 is MNHEY and CDR2 SMNVEV (reference sequence). There are 13 residues in the CDR3. The DNA for the CDR3 is TGTGCCAGCAGTCCGGTTCTGAACTATGGCTACACCTTC. Its translation is CASSPVLNYGYTF.

This clone was seen a few times. The genes are TRBV27 and TRBJ1-2; 7 nucleotides line up with TRBD1. Germline V lookup: CDR1 MNHEY, CDR2 SMNVEV (reference sequence). This CDR3 region has 14 residues. The ends lost 2 bases at V and 4 bases at J; junction bases unmatched: 4. The CDR3 DNA reads TGTGCCAGCAGTTTACCCGGACAGGTCTATGGCTACACCTTC. Amino acids: CASSLPGQVYGYTF.

The V call is TRBV5-1, the J call TRBJ2-3, with D maybe TRBD2 (5 bases). The CDR3 loop spans 13 amino acids. Germline V gene data show CDR1 as SGHRS and CDR2 as YFSETQ. The ends were cut back, 7 bases at V and 2 bases at J, with 11 bases in the middle. CDR3 region: CASSRLSTDTQYF. The CDR3, as DNA: TGCGCCAGCTCACGACTATCCACAGATACGCAGTATTTT.

This clone was detected only once. The chain is built from TRBV30 and TRBJ2-3, with 7 bases aligning to TRBD2. The CDR3 is 12 amino acids. V dropped 5 bases and J dropped 7; count of bases not matched to a gene: 6. CDR1 is GTSNPN, CDR2 SVGIG, per germline (reference sequence). The CDR3 nucleotides read TGTGCCTGGGGGGGGGTAGGAAATACGCAGTATTTT. It specifies CAWGGVGNTQYF.

The CDR3 loop is CASSLSSGDRLYGYTF. CDR3 DNA sequence: TGTGCCAGCAGTTTATCGTCCGGGGACAGACTCTATGGCTACACCTTC. V is TRBV27 and J is TRBJ1-2, with 7 bases identical to TRBD1. The CDR3 has 16 residues. J was trimmed by 4 bases and V by 0 bases; bases with no gene match: 8. The germline gives CDR1 MNHEY, CDR2 SMNVEV (reference sequence).